Presented here are 21 T cell receptor beta chains from one specimen sequenced in a study of blood T cells in healthy people across ages. Combining a sample-barcoded 5' primer with a J-beta primer mix, a second PCR ran for roughly 7 to 12 cycles. From the 5' RACE reads, TCRdb called clonotypes with MiXCR, one entry per CDR3 protein. The sample lists more than 700,000 distinct CDR3 sequences, about 47% seen once, with around a sixth in the top ten. The sample taken for sequencing was blood. Source of these receptors: a man older than 75 in good health.

This clonotype was observed a few times. The rearrangement uses TRBV15 and TRBJ2-7, with 7 bases aligning to TRBD2. There are 19 residues in the CDR3. Per germline, CDR1 LNHNV and CDR2 YYDKDF (reference sequence). V lost 0 bases to trimming and J lost 1 base; unmatched junction nucleotides: 15. DNA for the CDR3: TGTGCCACCAGCAGAGATCTGTCCAGAGCGGGGCGCGTATCCTACGAGCAGTACTTC. Residues: CATSRDLSRAGRVSYEQYF.

CDR3 in amino acids: CASSVVGLAYEQFF. In nucleotides, the CDR3 is TGTGCCAGCAGCGTAGTAGGACTAGCCTATGAGCAGTTCTTC. J is TRBJ2-1 and V is TRBV13, with TRBD2 matching 8 bases. Germline V CDR1 and CDR2: PRHDT, FYEKMQ (reference sequence). V was clipped by 5 bases and J by 8 bases; unmatched bases: 8. The CDR3 sequence is 14 residues long.

The chain joins TRBV9 to TRBJ2-3, with a weak D call TRBD2 (10 bases). The germline gives CDR1 SGDLS, CDR2 YYNGEE. Trimming removed 4 bases at V and 5 bases at J, with 20 bases between. The CDR3 extends over 16 amino acids. CDR3 in DNA: TGTGCCAGCAGCCCACAGGGGGCTAGCGGGGGAGATACGCAGTATTTT. Residues: CASSPQGASGGDTQYF.

The chain joins TRBV9 to TRBJ2-7, with TRBD2 matching over 7 bases. Germline CDR1 is SGDLS and CDR2 is YYNGEE. The CDR3 totals 14 residues. The junction had 3 bases not matched to a gene; V was cut back by 0 bases and J by 3 bases. The CDR3 sequence is CASSVGAGYYEQYF. The CDR3 nucleotides are TGTGCCAGCAGCGTAGGAGCGGGATACTACGAGCAGTACTTC.

Ten or more counts support this clonotype. The CDR3 bases are TGTGCCAGCTCACCACTTCGCCAGCGGGAGGGCGCGGTCATTCAGTACTTC. This translates into CASSPLRQREGAVIQYF. This sequence joins TRBV18 and TRBJ2-4, with 10 bases aligning to TRBD2. V lost 1 base and J lost 9; bases outside the gene matches: 12. The CDR3 length is 17 residues. Germline assignment: CDR1 KGHSH and CDR2 LQKENI.

This chain uses TRBV5-1 with TRBJ2-6; D unresolved. Germline V lookup: CDR1 SGHRS, CDR2 YFSETQ. V was cut by 0 bases and J by 0 bases, with 13 bases left in between. CDR3 length equals 18 residues. The CDR3 nucleotides read TGCGCCAGCAGCTTGGATACCTTAATCAACTCTGGGGCCAACGTCCTGACTTTC. Its protein product is CASSLDTLINSGANVLTF. Drawing the rest from reference TRBV5-1 and TRBJ2-6, the complete variable domain is KAGVTQTPRYLIKTRGQQVTLSCSPISGHRSVSWYQQTPGQGLQFLFEYFSETQRNKGNFPGRFSGRQFSNSRSEMNVSTLELGDSALYLCASSLDTLINSGANVLTFGAGSRLTVL.

This rearrangement joins TRBV4-2 to TRBJ2-1; 8 bases line up with TRBD2. The end of the DNA aligns better with TRBJ2-7, so the J call may be wrong. The CDR3 runs to 15 residues. Germline loops: CDR1 LGHNA, CDR2 YNFKEQ. CDR3 sequence: CASSQDQRENNEQYF. CDR3 sequence (DNA): TGTGCCAGCAGCCAAGACCAGCGGGAGAACAATGAGCAGTACTTC.

As for this clonotype: A much larger clone differs from this one at a single base, so this may be a read error. The rearrangement uses TRBV5-5 and TRBJ2-4, with D uncertain. The better agreement between TRBJ2-5 and the DNA end casts doubt on the J call. The CDR3 has 14 amino acids. Germline V lookup: CDR1 SGHKS, CDR2 YYEKEE (reference sequence). CDR3 DNA: TGTGCCAGCAGCGTGGTTGGAGACCAAGAGACCCAGTACTTC. This translates into CASSVVGDQETQYF.

In its sample, this clonotype was seen many times. This sequence joins TRBV6-2 or TRBV6-3 and TRBJ1-1, with D hard to call. CDR1 is MNHEY, CDR2 SVGEGT, per germline. The V and J ends lost 0 bases and 1 base respectively, with 12 bases between them. This CDR3 comprises 16 residues. CDR3 sequence (DNA): TGTGCCAGCAGTTACTCGAGTCGGACGGGGAACACTGAAGCTTTCTTT. This encodes CASSYSSRTGNTEAFF.

This chain connects TRBV12-3 or TRBV12-4 to TRBJ2-1; D is perhaps TRBD1 or TRBD2 (5 bases each). This CDR3 spans 15 amino acids. Deletions cut 3 bases from V and 5 bases from J, with 14 bases between. The CDR3 DNA is TGTGCCAGCAGTTTCGGGACGGGAAAGGACAATGAGCAGTTCTTC. Its protein is CASSFGTGKDNEQFF.

Only a few counts were recorded for this clonotype. This chain joins TRBV7-9 and TRBJ2-1, with 7 bases lining up with TRBD1. After removal of 5 bases from V and 5 bases from J, the junction contained 6 bases not matched to a gene. The CDR3 loop spans 14 amino acids. Germline CDR1 and CDR2: SEHNR and FQNEAQ (reference sequence). DNA for the CDR3: TGTGCCAGCAGCCGACAGGGTTCGAACAATGAGCAGTTCTTC. Translated, it gives CASSRQGSNNEQFF.

V usage is TRBV14 and J usage is TRBJ2-1; a possible D gene is TRBD2 (6 bases). V was trimmed by 4 bases and J by 0 bases, leaving 10 bases between them. Germline V gives CDR1 SGHDN, CDR2 FVKESK. The CDR3 consists of 15 residues. CDR3 residues: CASSPGSGSYNEQFF. CDR3 in DNA: TGTGCCAGCAGCCCCGGGAGCGGCTCCTACAATGAGCAGTTCTTC.

The V gene is TRBV20-1, the J gene TRBJ2-5, with TRBD2 matching 15 bases. This CDR3 spans 17 amino acids. Germline V gives CDR1 DFQATT, CDR2 SNEGSKA (reference sequence). Unmatched junction bases numbered 12, after V lost 6 bases and J lost 4 bases. The CDR3 loop reads CSAGSGLAGGPGETQYF. Here the CDR3 DNA reads TGCAGTGCCGGGTCAGGACTAGCGGGGGGGCCTGGAGAGACCCAGTACTTC.

The gene calls are TRBV7-3 and TRBJ2-2, with TRBD2 matching 10 bases. This CDR3 region has 16 residues. Germline V gene lookup returns CDR1 SGHTA and CDR2 FQGTGA. The junction had 5 bases not matched to a gene; V was cut back by 5 bases and J by 2 bases. Here the CDR3 DNA reads TGTGCCAGCAGCACGTGGACTAGCGGAAACACCGGGGAGCTGTTTTTT. This translates into CASSTWTSGNTGELFF. Using reference TRBV7-3 and TRBJ2-2 for the parts outside the CDR3, the full variable domain is GAGVSQTPSNKVTEKGKYVELRCDPISGHTALYWYRQSLGQGPEFLIYFQGTGAADDSGLPNDRFFAVRPEGSVSTLKIQRTERGDSAVYLCASSTWTSGNTGELFFGEGSRLTVL.

The chain combines TRBV4-3 with TRBJ2-7; D could derive from TRBD1 or TRBD2 (5 bases each). CDR3 length: 15 amino acids. Germline CDR1 LGHNA, CDR2 YSLEER. The V end was cut by 0 bases, the J end by 3 bases, with 12 bases between. CDR3 nucleotide sequence: TGCGCCAGCAGCCAAGATGATGGGGCGGGCTACGAGCAGTACTTC. This gives the protein CASSQDDGAGYEQYF.

V gene TRBV7-3 combines with J gene TRBJ2-7; D is uncertain. Germline V lookup: CDR1 SGHTA, CDR2 FQGTGA. The CDR3 consists of 13 residues. Deletions cut 5 bases from V and 7 bases from J, with 15 bases between. In DNA form, the CDR3 reads TGTGCCAGCAGCCCAGGCCCGGGCGATGAGCAGTACTTC. It specifies CASSPGPGDEQYF.

V gene TRBV7-9 combines with J gene TRBJ2-3; D ambiguous. The CDR3 covers 16 residues. CDR1 SEHNR and CDR2 FQNEAQ come from the germline V gene (reference sequence). V was cut by 5 bases and J by 7 bases, with 22 bases left in between. CDR3 sequence reads: CASSILRVPVGNTQYF. The CDR3 DNA is TGTGCCAGCAGCATACTTCGGGTTCCCGTTGGGAATACGCAGTATTTT.

The V gene is TRBV4-2, the J gene TRBJ1-2; 10 nucleotides line up with TRBD1. The CDR3 is made up of 16 amino acids. Germline V lookup: CDR1 LGHNA, CDR2 YNFKEQ. J gave up 7 bases and V 2 bases, and 10 bases lay outside the gene matches. CDR3 DNA sequence: TGTGCCAGCAGCCAATCGCGGGACAGGGGCGCAGGTGGCTACACCTTC. Protein product: CASSQSRDRGAGGYTF.

This clonotype occurred once. This rearrangement joins TRBV10-3 to TRBJ2-3; D is uncertain. V was pared by 0 bases and J by 5 bases, with 18 bases between. From germline, CDR1 is ENHRY and CDR2 SYGVKD. The CDR3 runs to 17 residues. CDR3 in amino acids: CAISESGTPRNIDTQYF. As DNA, the CDR3 is TGTGCCATCAGTGAGTCAGGTACCCCGAGAAACATAGATACGCAGTATTTT.

The genes are TRBV7-2 and TRBJ2-1; D is possibly TRBD2 (6 bases). The CDR3 contains 15 residues. Germline-derived CDR1 and CDR2 are SGHTA and FQGNSA. The V and J ends lost 3 bases and 8 bases respectively, with 17 bases between them. CDR3 in amino acids: CASSFQRGIPDEQFF. The CDR3 bases are TGTGCCAGCAGCTTTCAGCGCGGGATCCCCGATGAGCAGTTCTTC.

CDR3 DNA: TGTGCCAGCAGTGGGGGCTACTCCTACGAGCAGTACTTC. Protein sequence: CASSGGYSYEQYF. The rearrangement joins TRBV6-1 to TRBJ2-5, with TRBD1 as a possible D gene (5 bases). The better agreement between TRBJ2-7 and the DNA end casts doubt on the J call. Germline V gives CDR1 MNHNS, CDR2 SASEGT. This CDR3 is 13 amino acids long.